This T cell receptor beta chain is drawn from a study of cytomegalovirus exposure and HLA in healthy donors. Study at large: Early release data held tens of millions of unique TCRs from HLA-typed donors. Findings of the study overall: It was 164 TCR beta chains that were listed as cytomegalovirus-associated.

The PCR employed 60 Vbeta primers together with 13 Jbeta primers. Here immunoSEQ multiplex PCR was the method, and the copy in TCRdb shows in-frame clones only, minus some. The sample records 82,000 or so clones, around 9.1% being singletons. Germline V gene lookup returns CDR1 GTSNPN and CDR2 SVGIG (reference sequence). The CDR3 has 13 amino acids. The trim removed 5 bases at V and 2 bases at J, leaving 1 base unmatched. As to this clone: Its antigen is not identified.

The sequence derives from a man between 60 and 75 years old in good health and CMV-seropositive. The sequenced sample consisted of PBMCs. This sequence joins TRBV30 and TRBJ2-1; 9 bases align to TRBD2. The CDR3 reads CAWASGTYNEQFF. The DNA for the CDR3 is TGTGCCTGGGCTAGCGGGACCTACAATGAGCAGTTCTTC.